Listed below are T cell receptor beta chains from one sample, sequenced in a study of T cell responses to AZD1222 COVID-19 vaccine. Sequencing was performed with immunoSEQ multiplex PCR; in TCRdb, only in-frame clones are kept and a portion is missing. The data hold around 130,000 clones, with over 90% observed a single time. Source: peripheral blood, taken on day 0 of AZD1222 vaccination. Receptor source: an adult in good health. The CDR3 runs from the conserved cysteine through the conserved F or W. Each record gives: clone size, V gene, D gene, J gene, CDR3 protein, CDR3 DNA. The D gene is left open where the match is weak. Where a row states a size, it is once, few, many or the class of an expanded clone; other rows omit it.

-	TRBV7-9	-	TRBJ2-1	CASTPEDSHLNEQFF	TGTGCCAGCACCCCTGAAGACAGTCACCTCAATGAGCAGTTCTTC
-	TRBV6-5	-	TRBJ1-6	CASSYWGRPNSPLHF	TGTGCCAGCAGTTACTGGGGCAGGCCGAATTCACCCCTCCACTTT
-	TRBV5-4	TRBD1	TRBJ1-1	CASSLDRGEAFF	TGTGCCAGCAGCTTAGACAGGGGGGAAGCTTTCTTT
-	TRBV7-2	TRBD1	TRBJ1-6	CASSSPRGGGSPLHF	TGTGCCAGCAGCTCCCCAAGAGGGGGCGGCTCACCCCTCCACTTT
once	TRBV18	-	TRBJ1-1	CASSPLNTEAFF	TGTGCCAGCTCACCACTCAACACTGAAGCTTTCTTT
-	TRBV5-8	TRBD1	TRBJ1-2	CASSLRDRGNYGYTF	TGTGCCAGCAGCTTACGGGACAGGGGAAACTATGGCTACACCTTC
-	TRBV7-9	TRBD2	TRBJ2-1	CASSSLLAVLSSYNEQFF	TGTGCCAGCAGCTCACTACTAGCGGTCCTGAGCTCCTACAATGAGCAGTTCTTC
few	TRBV5-4	-	TRBJ2-5	CASSPGGSQMKETQYF	TGTGCCAGCAGCCCGGGGGGCAGCCAGATGAAGGAGACCCAGTACTTC
-	TRBV28	-	TRBJ1-2	CASWTRDGNYGYTF	TGTGCCAGCTGGACTCGCGACGGTAACTATGGCTACACCTTC
once	TRBV18	-	TRBJ2-5	CASSPLGGMQETQYF	TGTGCCAGCTCACCATTAGGAGGGATGCAAGAGACCCAGTACTTC
-	TRBV4-1	-	TRBJ1-1	CASSQEEGGLNTEAFF	TGCGCCAGCAGCCAAGAGGAGGGAGGGTTGAACACTGAAGCTTTCTTT
few	TRBV30	TRBD1	TRBJ1-1	CAWNTGATEAFF	TGTGCCTGGAATACAGGGGCCACTGAAGCTTTCTTT
once	TRBV30	-	TRBJ1-3	CAWSPGRIGNTIYF	TGTGCCTGGTCCCCCGGCCGGATCGGTAACACCATATATTTT
-	TRBV5-5	-	TRBJ1-2	CASSLGDTRHDGYTF	TGTGCCAGCAGCTTGGGGGACACAAGACATGATGGCTACACCTTC
-	TRBV19	-	TRBJ2-2	CASSPNQGGLFF	TGTGCCAGTAGTCCAAACCAGGGGGGGCTGTTTTTT
-	TRBV3-1/TRBV3-2	-	TRBJ1-4	CASSSLGEKLFF	TGTGCCAGCAGTTCCCTCGGGGAAAAACTGTTTTTT
-	TRBV12-3/TRBV12-4	-	TRBJ2-6	CASSTGANVLTF	TGTGCCAGCAGTACTGGGGCCAACGTCCTGACTTTC
-	TRBV3-1/TRBV3-2	-	TRBJ2-1	CASSQDFMEGFPFF	TGTGCCAGCAGCCAAGACTTTATGGAAGGGTTTCCGTTCTTC
once	TRBV15	-	TRBJ1-5	CATSRDLSSNQPQHF	TGTGCCACCAGCAGAGATCTCAGTAGCAATCAGCCCCAGCATTTT
once	TRBV6-1	-	TRBJ1-2	CASSEARGFRGGYTF	TGTGCCAGCAGTGAAGCCCGCGGATTTAGGGGGGGCTACACCTTC
-	TRBV30	-	TRBJ2-2	CAWRGDHSTGELFF	TGTGCCTGGAGGGGGGACCATTCCACCGGGGAGCTGTTTTTT
few	TRBV27	-	TRBJ1-1	CASSGLTGTEAFF	TGTGCCAGCAGCGGCCTCACAGGTACTGAAGCTTTCTTT
-	TRBV10-3	-	TRBJ2-7	CASAGETYEQYF	TGTGCCTCAGCAGGCGAAACCTACGAGCAGTACTTC
-	TRBV19	-	TRBJ1-6	CASSERGSYNSPLHF	TGTGCCAGTAGTGAAAGGGGGTCCTATAATTCACCCCTCCACTTT